These T cell receptor beta chains were read from a single sample in a study of shared clonotypes between healthy human individuals. Here immunoSEQ multiplex PCR was the method, and the copy in TCRdb shows in-frame clones only, minus some. The sample has fewer than 1.6 million clones, approximately 98.5% seen once. Sample: naive CD4+ T cells sorted from blood. Receptor source: a man in his thirties or forties in good health. The CDR3 runs from the conserved cysteine through the conserved F or W. Fields, in order: J gene, D gene, clone size, V gene, CDR3 DNA, CDR3 protein. D genes are given only for firm matches. Clone size is shown for a subset of rows, as once, few, many or a class of expanded clone.

>TRBJ2-3|.|.|TRBV18
TGTGCCAGCTCACCAGTTGTCAGCACAGATACGCAGTATTTT
CASSPVVSTDTQYF
>TRBJ1-3|.|.|TRBV20-1
TGCAGTGCTCCCATTGGACAGCCCTATTTT
CSAPIGQPYF
>TRBJ2-1|TRBD1|.|TRBV4-3
TGCGCCAGCAGCCAAGATAAGGGGACAGGGTATAGGAACAATGAGCAGTTCTTC
CASSQDKGTGYRNNEQFF
>TRBJ1-1|.|.|TRBV18
TGTGCCAGCTCACCACGTCAGGGGAGCACTGAAGCTTTCTTT
CASSPRQGSTEAFF
>TRBJ2-6|.|once|TRBV27
TGTGCCAGCAGTCCCCGACGGTTCTCTGGGGCCAACGTCCTGACTTTC
CASSPRRFSGANVLTF
>TRBJ2-7|.|.|TRBV5-6
TGTGCCAGCAGCTTGGGCCCTCTCCCCGGTAGGATGGAGCAGTACTTC
CASSLGPLPGRMEQYF
>TRBJ2-1|.|.|TRBV5-1
TGCGCCAGCAGCCCTGATTACAATGAGCAGTTCTTC
CASSPDYNEQFF
>TRBJ2-4|TRBD1|.|TRBV19
TGTGCCAGTGGGCCCTGGACAGGTCAACGCATTCAGTACTTC
CASGPWTGQRIQYF
>TRBJ2-2|TRBD1|.|TRBV25-1
TGTGCCAGCGGACGGACAGGTCGCACCGGGGAGCTGTTTTTT
CASGRTGRTGELFF
>TRBJ2-5|.|.|TRBV6-5
TGTGCCAGCAGTTACGCGGGTAGGGGTCAAGAGACCCAGTACTTC
CASSYAGRGQETQYF
>TRBJ2-7|TRBD2|.|TRBV27
TGTGCCAGCAGTTCCAGCGGGGTACCCTACGAGCAGTACTTC
CASSSSGVPYEQYF
>TRBJ2-3|TRBD2|.|TRBV10-1
TGCGCCAGCAGCTTACTAGCGGGAGTGGCAGATACGCAGTATTTT
CASSLLAGVADTQYF
>TRBJ2-7|.|.|TRBV15
TGTGCCACCAGCAGAGATCGGTGGTCTCCCTACGAGCAGTACTTC
CATSRDRWSPYEQYF
>TRBJ1-2|TRBD1|.|TRBV27
TGTGCCAGCAGAACGGACAGGAGCTATGGCTACACCTTC
CASRTDRSYGYTF
>TRBJ2-1|.|few|TRBV14
TGTGCCAGCAGCCAAGAAGGGTGGCGCAAGGCGGATGAGCAGTTCTTC
CASSQEGWRKADEQFF
>TRBJ2-3|.|.|TRBV9
TGTGCCAGCAGCGTAGATTCAGGGGGCACAGATACGCAGTATTTT
CASSVDSGGTDTQYF
>TRBJ2-1|TRBD2|.|TRBV11-3
TGTGCCAGCAGCGAACGAGCGGGGTACTACAATGAGCAGTTCTTC
CASSERAGYYNEQFF
>TRBJ2-1|.|.|TRBV7-6
TGTGCCAGCAGCACCCCATGGTCTCCCAGGGGCCACAATGAGCAGTTCTTC
CASSTPWSPRGHNEQFF
>TRBJ2-7|TRBD2|.|TRBV28
TGTGCCAGCCTTGGGACTAGCGGGAGCCCGTTCTATGGGCAGTACTTC
CASLGTSGSPFYGQYF
>TRBJ2-5|.|.|TRBV14
TGTGCCAGCAGCCGACCGGGACTCCATAGGGAGACCCAGTACTTC
CASSRPGLHRETQYF
>TRBJ2-3|.|.|TRBV29-1
TGCAGCGTTGAAGATAAGAGGGTTGCAGATACGCAGTATTTT
CSVEDKRVADTQYF
>TRBJ1-3|.|.|TRBV5-1
TGCGCCAGCAGCTTGGATCCGTGGCGGTCTGGAAACACCATATATTTT
CASSLDPWRSGNTIYF
>TRBJ2-2|.|.|TRBV27
TGTGCCAGCAGTTTTTATACGAGGGGGACCGGGGAGCTGTTTTTT
CASSFYTRGTGELFF
>TRBJ2-1|TRBD2|.|TRBV5-5
TGTGCCAGCAGCTTGGTTAGCGGGACCTACAATGAGCAGTTCTTC
CASSLVSGTYNEQFF
>TRBJ2-1|TRBD2|.|TRBV15
TGTGCCACCAGCAGCGGGCTAGCGGTCGGGAATGAGCAGTTCTTC
CATSSGLAVGNEQFF
>TRBJ2-2|.|.|TRBV18
TGTGCCAGCTCGGCCCTGAGCAGGGCAGACACCGGGGAGCTGTTTTTT
CASSALSRADTGELFF
>TRBJ1-5|TRBD1|.|TRBV28
TGTGCCAGCCGGTGGGCCAGGGGGAATCAGCCCCAGCATTTT
CASRWARGNQPQHF
>TRBJ2-7|TRBD1|.|TRBV11-2
TGTGCCAGCAGCCCCCCCGGGACAGTATCCTACGAGCAGTACTTC
CASSPPGTVSYEQYF
>TRBJ1-1|.|once|TRBV5-1
TGCGCCAGCAGCAAAGGGACGGGGAGGAATGAAGCTTTCTTT
CASSKGTGRNEAFF
>TRBJ2-1|.|.|TRBV9
TGTGCCAGCAGCGCCCTACTGACTAGTCCGTACAATGAGCAGTTCTTC
CASSALLTSPYNEQFF
>TRBJ1-2|TRBD1|.|TRBV19
TGTGCCAGTAGTAGGGGACAGGGGAACTATGGCTACACCTTC
CASSRGQGNYGYTF
>TRBJ2-6|.|.|TRBV27
TGTGCCAGCAGTATGGGACAAATTAGCTCTGGGGCCAACGTCCTGACTTTC
CASSMGQISSGANVLTF
>TRBJ2-2|.|.|TRBV2
TGTGCCAGCTCCGAGGGTTTTGGAGCGGTGCACTCCACCGGGGAGCTGTTTTTT
CASSEGFGAVHSTGELFF
>TRBJ2-7|TRBD1|.|TRBV5-1
TGCGCCAGCAGCAGATGGACAGGAACGAGCTCCTACGAGCAGTACTTC
CASSRWTGTSSYEQYF
>TRBJ2-1|.|.|TRBV9
TGTGCCAGCAGCGTAGTTGGGTGGGACTCGTACAATGAGCAGTTCTTC
CASSVVGWDSYNEQFF
>TRBJ2-7|.|.|TRBV5-1
TGCGCCAGCAGCTTGGCGGTTGCTGCCTACGAGCAGTACTTC
CASSLAVAAYEQYF
>TRBJ2-7|.|.|TRBV13
TGTGCCAGCAGCCTTTACTCCTACGAGCAGTACTTC
CASSLYSYEQYF
>TRBJ2-5|TRBD1|.|TRBV5-1
TGCGCCAGCAGCTCAAGACAGGGTTGGGAGACCCAGTACTTC
CASSSRQGWETQYF
>TRBJ1-1|TRBD1|.|TRBV5-4
TGTGCCAGCAGCTTAGGGGGCGAGATGACGGTCACTGAAGCTTTCTTT
CASSLGGEMTVTEAFF
>TRBJ1-5|TRBD1|.|TRBV5-1
TGCGCCAGCAGCTTGGTCCCAGGGGGTTCAGGGGCCCAGCATTTT
CASSLVPGGSGAQHF
>TRBJ2-3|TRBD2|.|TRBV5-1
TGCGCCAGCAGCTTCGTTCCGGGAGGGAGGGCAGATACGCAGTATTTT
CASSFVPGGRADTQYF
>TRBJ2-7|.|.|TRBV28
TGTGCCAGCAGCTACGCCCGGGAGCAGTACTTC
CASSYAREQYF